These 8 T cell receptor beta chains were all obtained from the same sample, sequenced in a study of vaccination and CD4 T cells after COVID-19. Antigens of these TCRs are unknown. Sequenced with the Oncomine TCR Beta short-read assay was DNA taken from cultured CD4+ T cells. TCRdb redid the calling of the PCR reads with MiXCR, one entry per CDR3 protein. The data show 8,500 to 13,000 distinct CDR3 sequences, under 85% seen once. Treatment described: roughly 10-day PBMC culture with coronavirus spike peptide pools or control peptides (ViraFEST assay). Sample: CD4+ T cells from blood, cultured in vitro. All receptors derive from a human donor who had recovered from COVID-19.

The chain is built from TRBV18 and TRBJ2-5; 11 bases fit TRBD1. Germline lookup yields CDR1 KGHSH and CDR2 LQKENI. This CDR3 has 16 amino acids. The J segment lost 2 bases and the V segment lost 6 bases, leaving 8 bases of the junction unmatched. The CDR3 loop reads CASSIQDRGLQETQYF. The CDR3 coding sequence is TGTGCCAGCTCGATCCAGGACAGGGGGCTACAAGAGACCCAGTACTTC.

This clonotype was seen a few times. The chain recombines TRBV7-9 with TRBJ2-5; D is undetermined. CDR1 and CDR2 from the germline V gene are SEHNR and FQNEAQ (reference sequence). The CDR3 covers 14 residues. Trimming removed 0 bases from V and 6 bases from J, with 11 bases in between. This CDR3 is CASSLAESWKTQYF. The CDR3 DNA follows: TGTGCCAGCAGCTTAGCGGAGAGCTGGAAGACCCAGTACTTC.

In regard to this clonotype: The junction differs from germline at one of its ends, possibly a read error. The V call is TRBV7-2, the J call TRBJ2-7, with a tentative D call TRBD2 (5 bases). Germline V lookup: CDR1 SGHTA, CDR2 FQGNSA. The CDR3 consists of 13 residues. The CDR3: CASSPRFGDEQYF. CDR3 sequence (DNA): TGCGCCAGCAGCCCAAGGTTCGGGGACGAGCAGTACTTC.

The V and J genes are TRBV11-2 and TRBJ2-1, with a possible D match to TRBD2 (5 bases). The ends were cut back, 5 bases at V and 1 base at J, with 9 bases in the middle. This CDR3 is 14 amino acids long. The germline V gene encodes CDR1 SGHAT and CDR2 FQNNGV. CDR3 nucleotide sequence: TGTGCCAGCAGCCCCACTAGTTCCTACAATGAGCAGTTCTTC. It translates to CASSPTSSYNEQFF. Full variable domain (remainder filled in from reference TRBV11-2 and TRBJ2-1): EAGVAQSPRYKIIEKRQSVAFWCNPISGHATLYWYQQILGQGPKLLIQFQNNGVVDDSQLPKDRFSAERLKGVDSTLKIQPAKLEDSAVYLCASSPTSSYNEQFFGPGTRLTVL.

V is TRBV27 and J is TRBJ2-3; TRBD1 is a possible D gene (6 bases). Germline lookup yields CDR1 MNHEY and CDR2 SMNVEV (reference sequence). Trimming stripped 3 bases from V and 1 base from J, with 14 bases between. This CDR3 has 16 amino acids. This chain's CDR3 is CASSFPTGPGTDTQYF. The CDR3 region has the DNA TGTGCCAGCAGTTTCCCGACAGGCCCGGGCACAGATACGCAGTATTTT.

The chain's CDR3 is CASTPIQGSGTEAFF. The CDR3 bases are TGTGCCAGCACCCCCATACAGGGGTCGGGCACTGAAGCTTTCTTT. This chain connects TRBV12-3 or TRBV12-4 to TRBJ1-1, with 7 bases lining up with TRBD1. This CDR3 has 15 amino acids. The ends lost 7 bases at V and 4 bases at J; junction bases unmatched: 12.

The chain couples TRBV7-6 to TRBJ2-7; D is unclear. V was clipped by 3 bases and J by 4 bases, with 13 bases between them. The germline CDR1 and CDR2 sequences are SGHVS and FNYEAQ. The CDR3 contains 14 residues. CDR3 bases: TGTGCCAGCAGCTTCAGTACCCCACCGTACGAGCAGTACTTC. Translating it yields CASSFSTPPYEQYF.

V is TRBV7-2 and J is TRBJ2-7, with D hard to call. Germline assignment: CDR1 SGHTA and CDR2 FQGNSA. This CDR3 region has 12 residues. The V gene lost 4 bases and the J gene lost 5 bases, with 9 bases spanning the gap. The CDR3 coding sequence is TGTGCCAGCAGCTCGCTAGTTGACGAGCAGTACTTC. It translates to CASSSLVDEQYF.